This TCR beta chain was observed in a study of Ad26.COV2.S vaccination and SARS-CoV-2 variants. The treatment denotes: roughly 19 received Ad26.COV2.S at low or high dose, single or two shots; roughly five received placebo; per-sample allocation not given. Sampling happened 63 days after the first vaccine or placebo injection. Ad26.COV2.S expressed prefusion-stabilized spike from the original Wuhan strain. The CDR3 runs 13 residues. The V gene's germline CDR1 is MDHEN and CDR2 SYDVKM. After removal of 8 bases from V and 1 base from J, the junction contained 3 bases not matched to a gene. Here immunoSEQ multiplex PCR was the method, and the copy in TCRdb shows in-frame clones only, minus some. The data show around 300,000 clones, 90% seen once.

Material: peripheral blood, obtained in a trial of Ad26.COV2.S vaccine versus placebo. The sequence was collected from a person between 18 and 65 years old who received the Ad26.COV2.S COVID-19 vaccine or a placebo. The chain recombines TRBV28 with TRBJ1-1, with 8 bases lining up with TRBD1. The CDR3 spells CASLGQGNTEAFF. CDR3 DNA: TGTGCCAGCCTTGGACAGGGGAACACTGAAGCTTTCTTT.